This T cell receptor (beta chain) comes out of a study of early T cells in non-severe SARS-CoV-2 infection. In the study overall: Unsorted whole-blood RNA was sequenced in bulk, leaving chains unpaired. Study-wide findings and caveats: The matching step, a VDJdb search, favored anti-spike CD8 responses and missed private and CD4 specificities.

The CDR3 loop spans 16 amino acids. V was cut by 4 bases and J by 5 bases, with 21 bases left in between. Germline assignment: CDR1 SGHRS and CDR2 YFSETQ. In the library, individual cDNA molecules carried attached unique molecular identifiers. TCRdb itself ran the 5' RACE reads through MiXCR, one entry per CDR3 protein. This sample carries approximately 50,000 distinct CDR3 sequences, approximately 13% of them seen once, and the ten largest clones take about 1.3%. Regarding this clonotype: Its target is unknown.

This receptor was obtained from an adult who was a healthcare worker with PCR-confirmed SARS-CoV-2 infection or an uninfected control (not recorded which). The source material was whole blood. The chain couples TRBV5-1 to TRBJ1-1, with a tentative D call TRBD1 (6 bases). The CDR3 DNA sequence: TGCGCCAGCAGCCCCACCCCGGACAGAGGACTAACTGAAGCTTTCTTT. Protein product: CASSPTPDRGLTEAFF.